This is a list of T cell receptor beta chains from one sample in a study of naive and memory T cell subsets. A single record per CDR3 protein comes from TCRdb applying MiXCR to the UMI-ligation and nested PCR reads. The table includes around 35,000 distinct CDR3 sequences, roughly 9.6% detected once. Sequenced material: skin, taken from a tuberculin skin test site. These receptors came from an adult in good health. The CDR3 runs from the conserved cysteine through the conserved F or W. Size values are once, few and many counts, or a class for expanded clones, and some rows have none.

V	size	J	CDR3
TRBV5-4	few	TRBJ2-2	CASSSAITNTGELFF
TRBV6-5	few	TRBJ2-7	CASSYEVAGAYEQYF
TRBV10-2	many	TRBJ2-7	CASSRTSGSYEQYF
TRBV18	-	TRBJ2-1	CASSPRAGSDEQFF
TRBV7-2	many	TRBJ1-1	CASSLLGGLGEAFF
TRBV20-1	many	TRBJ2-1	CSGEAGDSANEQFF
TRBV5-1	many	TRBJ2-7	CASSSDMGRSGEQYF
TRBV9	many	TRBJ2-7	CASSVEQGYEQYF
TRBV6-4	many	TRBJ2-3	CASSDGTGGTDTQYF
TRBV7-2	few	TRBJ2-5	CASSLDRGVGKTQYF
TRBV19	-	TRBJ1-5	CASSIKSSNQPQHF
TRBV5-5	few	TRBJ2-1	CASSLTRRSEQFF
TRBV28	few	TRBJ2-3	CASSIGGTSDTQYF
TRBV18	many	TRBJ1-4	CASSPRPANEKLFF
TRBV6-1	few	TRBJ1-3	CASLGLLLPGNTIYF
TRBV11-2	many	TRBJ2-6	CASSLGPGITSGANVLTF